A selection of T cell receptor beta chains follows, all from one sample in a study of post-analysis software for immune sequencing data. One entry per CDR3 protein, called by TCRdb with MiXCR from the PCR reads. The sample yields 160,000 or so distinct CDR3 sequences, 30% to 45% seen once. Sample: blood, taken after autologous hematopoietic stem cell transplantation. These receptors all stem from a girl aged 10-17 years with multiple sclerosis. The conserved cysteine and the conserved F or W are not part of the CDR3 here. Size tells how often a clone was seen (once, few, many) or the class of an expanded clone, and some rows leave it out.

TRBJ2-1 | - | TRBV11-2 | ASSPRTGQRTSGRHSPYNEQF
TRBJ2-7 | once | TRBV27 | ASSNSRGSGEQY
TRBJ2-3 | few | TRBV20-1 | SADSNSGATDTQY
TRBJ2-7 | many | TRBV5-1 | ASSLGQLTYEQY
TRBJ2-3 | few | TRBV28 | ASSRTGGGDTQY
TRBJ2-1 | - | TRBV10-2 | ASTGPNNEQF
TRBJ1-1 | - | TRBV6-4 | ASAGGWDTEAF
TRBJ2-3 | many | TRBV3-1 | ASSQMAGGTDTQY
TRBJ1-6 | few | TRBV6-5 | ASSQGAGSPLH
TRBJ2-7 | few | TRBV20-1 | SARDPGLAGGVYEQY
TRBJ2-7 | many | TRBV7-2 | ASSSLGGSSYEQY
TRBJ2-1 | - | TRBV12-3/TRBV12-4 | ASSPTGGSYNEQF
TRBJ1-2 | - | TRBV6-5 | ASRGLTLGGSYT
TRBJ2-1 | - | TRBV5-5 | ASSSVAGNHNEQF
TRBJ1-3 | - | TRBV20-1 | SARTRGRFSGNTIY
TRBJ1-1 | few | TRBV4-2 | ASSQGTGGDTEAF
TRBJ2-5 | - | TRBV20-1 | SARPGGETQY
TRBJ1-1 | - | TRBV29-1 | GGNRGTEAF
TRBJ2-1 | many | TRBV7-8 | ASSLKWQAGGGDEQF
TRBJ2-1 | - | TRBV27 | ASSLRAYNEQL
TRBJ2-5 | - | TRBV7-9 | ASSIPLAGGFETQY
TRBJ1-5 | many | TRBV29-1 | SVGTRNSNQPQH
TRBJ2-1 | - | TRBV27 | ASSFFHRLGDASSYNEQF
TRBJ2-3 | - | TRBV6-5 | AIGTGKTDTQY
TRBJ2-5 | - | TRBV6-5 | ASSYRAGAMQETQY
TRBJ2-3 | - | TRBV20-1 | SARDWGRTDTQY
TRBJ2-5 | few | TRBV9 | ASSVGVRQTQY
TRBJ2-1 | many | TRBV7-2 | ASSLGPANEQF
TRBJ2-1 | - | TRBV5-1 | ASSSTTPTVNEQF
TRBJ2-7 | - | TRBV20-1 | SARQLGYEQY
TRBJ2-2 | many | TRBV6-1 | ASLDKNTGELF
TRBJ1-5 | - | TRBV19 | ASGTKNQPQH
TRBJ2-7 | - | TRBV27 | ASSLSGTASYEQY
TRBJ2-7 | - | TRBV30 | AWSVERDLTGRVPYEQY
TRBJ2-1 | many | TRBV12-3/TRBV12-4 | ASSPSGAKSLGEQF
TRBJ2-6 | few | TRBV2 | ASSEPSSGANVLT
TRBJ1-2 | - | TRBV29-1 | SVESGDSYGYT
TRBJ1-2 | - | TRBV20-1 | SAREGTGAYGYT
TRBJ2-5 | few | TRBV20-1 | SASFSDQETQY
- | - | TRBV6-2/TRBV6-3 | ASSYEQHLEQY
TRBJ2-1 | few | TRBV7-3 | ASSPTGLYNEQF
TRBJ2-1 | few | TRBV20-1 | SARVGGRGSYNEQF
TRBJ2-5 | - | TRBV5-1 | ASSYGVGNLETQY
TRBJ2-6 | - | TRBV7-9 | ASSPGTFSGANVLT
TRBJ2-5 | - | TRBV12-3/TRBV12-4 | ASSVSGRIGKTQY
TRBJ1-1 | few | TRBV20-1 | SARLGQNTEAF
TRBJ2-2 | few | TRBV7-3 | ASRKDLPNTGELF
TRBJ1-2 | - | TRBV7-9 | ASSPTQRGYGYT
TRBJ2-7 | few | TRBV9 | ASSVAESTYEQY
TRBJ2-2 | - | TRBV29-1 | SVGWREPPTGELF
TRBJ1-6 | many | TRBV20-1 | SARKRGGYNSPLH
TRBJ2-3 | few | TRBV7-2 | ASRQRWSGLTDTQY
TRBJ2-3 | - | TRBV5-1 | ASSLTGTQY
TRBJ2-3 | many | TRBV20-1 | SAGGQGVTDTQY
TRBJ2-1 | - | TRBV15 | ATSSGGGSYNEQF
TRBJ2-5 | - | TRBV28 | ASIPQGLAEETQY
TRBJ2-4 | few | TRBV7-2 | ASSLNGGVAKNIQY